The sequence of this T cell receptor (beta chain) was determined in a study of CD8 T cells in seronegative destructive rheumatoid arthritis (dated by TCRdb to 2018 to 2021). Background on the whole study: Biological drugs were being received by seven of the eight CND-RA patients at the time of sampling. Peripheral CD8+ TCRbeta repertoires were compared between CCP-negative destructive rheumatoid arthritis (CND-RA) patients and newly diagnosed seropositive RA, seronegative RA and healthy controls. The seropositive RA, seronegative RA and healthy control comparison cohorts were taken from a previously published TCRbeta dataset and were not newly sequenced. General conclusions and limits of the study: CND-RA repertoires showed more CMV-reactive and fewer influenza A-reactive CD8+ TCRbeta sequences than controls and other RA subtypes. CND-RA patients appeared to carry a distinct set of enriched public clonotypes, which the authors read as support for a separate disease subset. The small size of the CND-RA cohort was noted as a limitation of the study. Because diagnostic samples were lacking, the TCR repertoire differences may partly reflect years of poor disease control rather than having been present at onset. Once age was adjusted for, the CD8+ TCRbeta repertoires of CND-RA patients appeared less diverse and more clonal than the repertoires of other RA subtypes. No public clonotype enrichment survived Benjamini-Hochberg correction across the 100,000 or so clonotypes tested.

Comments on this clone: The clone's antigen remains unknown. Per-base quality was not reported, and no clone a single base away is much larger than it.

A negative result on the clinical CCP2 antibody test was shown by CND-RA patients, and progression of joint destruction was observed despite active therapy. Every CND-RA patient showed typical joint destruction in the wrists and ankles and had failed conventional anti-rheumatic therapy. CND-RA patients were sampled after long disease histories, spanning decades in several cases, rather than at diagnosis. About 50 millilitres of EDTA-anticoagulated peripheral blood were drawn from each patient. Peripheral blood mononuclear cells were isolated by Ficoll-Paque PLUS density gradient separation. CD8+ cells were isolated from fresh or cryopreserved PBMCs by AutoMACS magnetic bead positive selection, with purity checked by flow cytometry. Genomic DNA was extracted with Nucleospin Tissue or Tissue XS kits and quantified on a Qubit 2.0 fluorometer. TCRbeta sequencing used genomic DNA from CD8+ cells, following the manufacturer's instructions. TCRbeta sequencing used the immunoSEQ assay and was run at a genomics technology centre in Finland. Per the original workflow: Clonotype tables generated by the immunoSEQ preprocessing pipeline were converted into VDJtools format, and non-productive clonotypes were filtered out. Any sample with fewer than 10,000 reads was excluded, the remaining samples were subsampled to 10,000 reads, and most of the eight CND-RA samples made it through. Using the VDJtools CalcDiversityStats function on data subsampled to 10,000 reads, the Shannon-Wiener, Simpson and clonality indices were calculated. To infer antigen specificity, non-singleton TCRbeta clonotypes were hard-matched against VDJdb, meaning no mismatches were allowed. CDR3 sequences that differed by a single amino acid (Hamming distance 1) were grouped into clusters that potentially share antigen targets. After groups were resampled to six samples, public clonotypes were tested for group enrichment with one-sided Fisher's exact tests, and this procedure was repeated ten times. TCRdb re-hosts the immuneACCESS table, in-frame sequences only. Its copies lack some clones; in the studies checked, an unresolved V gene accounts for under half of them, and the cause for the rest is not known. V, J and clone size are taken as reported in that table, and D and trimming were inferred from the DNA itself. The sample has about 13,000 clones on record, over 80% of them singletons. The top ten clones comprise about a quarter of the sample.

V lost 3 bases and J lost 2 bases; the stretch between them is 10 bases long. The CDR3 measures 14 amino acids from cysteine to phenylalanine. Only CDR3 DNA is held: 42 bases, read in frame from base 1. The germline V gene encodes CDR1 MDHEN and CDR2 SYDVKM. This receptor chain uses TRBV28 and TRBJ2-5; the D gene identity is not certain. The sequenced sample consisted of CD8+ T cells from blood. The sequence was collected from a woman aged 30 to 49 with seronegative destructive rheumatoid arthritis. Here the CDR3 is given as CASSFSFSQETQYF. The DNA reads as follows: TGTGCCAGCAGTTTTAGTTTTAGTCAAGAGACCCAGTACTTC.